This TCR beta chain was recovered during a study of blood T cell repertoires in COVID-19. Assay: immunoSEQ multiplex PCR; the TCRdb copy retains only in-frame clones and omits some. The sample has roughly 140,000 clones, 65% to 85% seen once; the top ten hold 5.8%. Germline V gene sequence: CDR1 LGHNT, CDR2 FRNRAP. Losses at the gene ends were 6 bases for V and 3 bases for J; bases not matched to a gene: 4. The CDR3 sequence is 14 residues long. The source material was PBMCs or T cells enriched from blood (not recorded which). V and J are TRBV12-5 and TRBJ1-5; 8 positions match TRBD1. The receptor was derived from a woman between 45 and 60 years old who had been exposed to COVID-19. The CDR3 nucleotides are TGTGCTAGTGGGACAGGGGATAACAATCAGCCCCAGCATTTT. This gives the protein CASGTGDNNQPQHF.